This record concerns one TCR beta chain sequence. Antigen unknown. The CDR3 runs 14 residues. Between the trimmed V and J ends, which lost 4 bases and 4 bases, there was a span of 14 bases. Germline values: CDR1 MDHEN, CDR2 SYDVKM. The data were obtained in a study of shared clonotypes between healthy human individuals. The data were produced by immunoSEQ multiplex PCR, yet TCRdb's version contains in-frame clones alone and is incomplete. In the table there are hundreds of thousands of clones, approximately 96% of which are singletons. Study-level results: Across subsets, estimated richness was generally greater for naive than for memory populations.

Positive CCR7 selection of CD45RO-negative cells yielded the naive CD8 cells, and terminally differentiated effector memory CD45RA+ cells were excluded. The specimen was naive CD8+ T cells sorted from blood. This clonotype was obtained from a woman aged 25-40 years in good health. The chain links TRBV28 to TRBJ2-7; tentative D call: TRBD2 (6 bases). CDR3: CASSWRENPYEQYF. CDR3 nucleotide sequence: TGTGCCAGCAGTTGGAGGGAGAATCCATACGAGCAGTACTTC.